These T cell receptor beta chains were read from a single sample in a study of CD8 T cells in ankylosing spondylitis. Each CDR3 protein is one row after TCRdb ran MiXCR on the 5' RACE reads. Of roughly 91,000 distinct CDR3 sequences listed, about 8.6% are singletons. The sample was blood, either unsorted or a sorted T cell fraction (not recorded which). Receptors were obtained from a male donor with ankylosing spondylitis or in good health (not recorded which). Each CDR3 is given without its conserved first and last residue.

v_gene,CDR3aa
TRBV20-1,SARDLEPTYEQY
TRBV29-1,SVTYRAPNEKLF
TRBV4-2,ASSQGDRIDEKLF
TRBV6-6,ASSYPADQPQH
TRBV19,ASSVQGQETQY
TRBV11-2,ASSRLGTGGESMQGYNEQF
TRBV6-1,ASSGRGASEETQY
TRBV2,ASSVFGDREEKLF
TRBV11-1,ASSLISPGVPTSYEQY
TRBV9,ASSRGTETYEQY
TRBV9,ASSVEGLAYNEQF
TRBV3-1,ASSHGGALHEQF
TRBV20-1,SARTSGDTDTQY
TRBV7-2,VSSPDRNYGYT
TRBV3-1,ASSHWQAQETQY
TRBV7-2,ASSFVQGAYEQY
TRBV27,ASRPTSSYNEQF
TRBV5-4,ASTQLPRRVRYNEQF
TRBV5-1,ASSFAVQETQY
TRBV7-9,ASSSGTSGDTQY
TRBV20-1,SARVAANYGYT
TRBV29-1,SAGGGRSYEQY
TRBV28,ASSPPQTYGYT
TRBV7-2,ASSLVYNQPQH
TRBV11-2,ASGHGGPYEQY
TRBV4-1,ASSIRTGADGNQPQH
TRBV11-3,ASSSYTDNNEQF
TRBV29-1,SVLLQRDTEAF
TRBV28,ASRDRSTDTQY
TRBV29-1,SVDGSGQETQY
TRBV4-2,ASSQEPQREINEQF
TRBV7-2,ASSSNRAQAF
TRBV10-2,ASSLGLIYEQY
TRBV29-1,SETRGHCEKLF
TRBV10-3,AISGTSTDTQY
TRBV7-2,ASSLVSQETQY
TRBV7-7,ASSPGLAGETQY
TRBV10-3,AVADPAGSSYEQY
TRBV29-1,SVGGSHYGYT
TRBV20-1,SARQGTNYGYT
TRBV20-1,SVRGTGHLYEQY
TRBV12-5,ASGLATGGRDQPQH
TRBV10-3,AMGLAGANEQF
TRBV24-1,ATSHPTNRAGKLADTQY
TRBV9,ASSPYGGLDTGAF
TRBV7-2,ASSLVRVEQF
TRBV10-3,AISDRGPGEQY
TRBV6-1,ASRPPAGTGVPYEQY